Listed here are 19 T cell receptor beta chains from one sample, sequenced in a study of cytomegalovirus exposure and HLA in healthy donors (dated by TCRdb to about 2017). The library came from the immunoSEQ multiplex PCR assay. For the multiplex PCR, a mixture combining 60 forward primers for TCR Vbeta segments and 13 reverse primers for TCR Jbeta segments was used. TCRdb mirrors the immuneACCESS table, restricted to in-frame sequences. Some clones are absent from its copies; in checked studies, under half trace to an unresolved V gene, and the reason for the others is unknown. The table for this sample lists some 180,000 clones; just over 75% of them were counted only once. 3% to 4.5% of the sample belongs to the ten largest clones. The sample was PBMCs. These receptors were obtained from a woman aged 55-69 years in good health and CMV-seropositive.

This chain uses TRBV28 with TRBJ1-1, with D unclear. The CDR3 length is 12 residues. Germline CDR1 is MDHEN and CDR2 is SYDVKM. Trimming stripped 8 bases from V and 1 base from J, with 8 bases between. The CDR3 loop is CASLRRNTEAFF. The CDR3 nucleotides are TGTGCCAGCCTGAGGAGGAACACTGAAGCTTTCTTT.

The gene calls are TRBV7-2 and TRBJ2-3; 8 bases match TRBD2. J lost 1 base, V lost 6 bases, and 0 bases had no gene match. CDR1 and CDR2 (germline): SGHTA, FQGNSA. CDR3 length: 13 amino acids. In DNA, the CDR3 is TGTGCCAGCAGGACTAGCGGCACAGATACGCAGTATTTT. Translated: CASRTSGTDTQYF.

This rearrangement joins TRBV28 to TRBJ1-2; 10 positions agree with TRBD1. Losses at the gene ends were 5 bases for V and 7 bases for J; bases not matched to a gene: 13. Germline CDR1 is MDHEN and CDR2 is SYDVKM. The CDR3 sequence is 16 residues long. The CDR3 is CASSLPGQGRSGGYTF. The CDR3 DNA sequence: TGTGCCAGCAGTCTACCGGGACAGGGGCGCTCGGGTGGCTACACCTTC.

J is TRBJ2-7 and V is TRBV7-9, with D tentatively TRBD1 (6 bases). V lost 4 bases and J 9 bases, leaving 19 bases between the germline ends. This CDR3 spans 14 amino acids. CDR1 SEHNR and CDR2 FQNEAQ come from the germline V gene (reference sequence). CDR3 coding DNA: TGTGCCAGCAGCTCGGAGTCGCAGGGGAGTGGGCAGTACTTC. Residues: CASSSESQGSGQYF.

Here the CDR3 DNA reads TGTGCCAGCAGCACAACAGGGCTGGGGAGCAATCAGCCCCAGCATTTT. It yields the protein CASSTTGLGSNQPQHF. V and J are TRBV5-6 and TRBJ1-5; possibly TRBD1 for D (6 bases). Between the trimmed V and J ends, which lost 4 bases and 1 base, there was a span of 15 bases. The CDR3 runs to 16 residues. Germline V lookup: CDR1 SGHDT, CDR2 YYEEEE.

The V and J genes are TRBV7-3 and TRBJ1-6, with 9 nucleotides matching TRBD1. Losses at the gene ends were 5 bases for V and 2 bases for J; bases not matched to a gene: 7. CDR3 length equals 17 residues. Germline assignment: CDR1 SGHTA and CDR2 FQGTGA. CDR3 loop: CASSLWDRAAYNSPLHF. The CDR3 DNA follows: TGTGCCAGCAGCCTCTGGGACAGGGCTGCCTATAATTCACCCCTCCACTTT.

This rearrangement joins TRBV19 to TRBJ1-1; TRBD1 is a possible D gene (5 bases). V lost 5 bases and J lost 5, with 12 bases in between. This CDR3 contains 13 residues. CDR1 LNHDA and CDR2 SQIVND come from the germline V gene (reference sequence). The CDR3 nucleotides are TGTGCCAGTAGTCCCGCATCAGGGACTGAAGCTTTCTTT. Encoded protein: CASSPASGTEAFF.

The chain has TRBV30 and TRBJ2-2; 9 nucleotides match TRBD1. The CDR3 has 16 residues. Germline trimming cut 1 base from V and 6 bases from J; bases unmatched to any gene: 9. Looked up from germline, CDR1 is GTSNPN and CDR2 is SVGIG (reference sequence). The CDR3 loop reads CAWSANRGRGAGELFF. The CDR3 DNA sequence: TGTGCCTGGAGTGCCAACAGGGGGCGCGGGGCCGGGGAGCTGTTTTTT.

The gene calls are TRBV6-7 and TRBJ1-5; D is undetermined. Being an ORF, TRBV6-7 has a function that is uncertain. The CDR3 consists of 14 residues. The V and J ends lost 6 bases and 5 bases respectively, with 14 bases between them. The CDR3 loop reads CASSQDFVDQPQHF. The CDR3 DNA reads TGTGCCAGCAGCCAGGACTTTGTGGATCAGCCCCAGCATTTT.

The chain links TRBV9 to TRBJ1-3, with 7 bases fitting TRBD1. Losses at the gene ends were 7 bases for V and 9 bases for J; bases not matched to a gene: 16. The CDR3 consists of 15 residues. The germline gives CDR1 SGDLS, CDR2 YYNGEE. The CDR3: CASGAGTGTAGTIYF. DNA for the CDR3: TGTGCCAGCGGGGCGGGTACCGGGACAGCGGGCACCATATATTTT.

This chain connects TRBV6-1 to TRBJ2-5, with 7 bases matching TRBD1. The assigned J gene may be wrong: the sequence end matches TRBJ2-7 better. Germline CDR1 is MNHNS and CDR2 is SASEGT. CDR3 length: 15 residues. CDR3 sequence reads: CAVKETTGRMGEQYF. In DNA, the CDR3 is TGTGCCGTCAAGGAGACGACAGGGCGGATGGGCGAGCAGTACTTC.

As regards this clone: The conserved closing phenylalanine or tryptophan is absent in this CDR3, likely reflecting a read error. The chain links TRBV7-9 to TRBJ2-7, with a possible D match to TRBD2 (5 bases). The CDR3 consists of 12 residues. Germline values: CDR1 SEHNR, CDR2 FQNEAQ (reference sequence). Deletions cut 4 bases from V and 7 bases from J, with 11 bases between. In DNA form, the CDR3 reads TGTGCCAGCAGCTACCCCTCGGGGGAGCAGTACCTC. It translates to CASSYPSGEQYL.

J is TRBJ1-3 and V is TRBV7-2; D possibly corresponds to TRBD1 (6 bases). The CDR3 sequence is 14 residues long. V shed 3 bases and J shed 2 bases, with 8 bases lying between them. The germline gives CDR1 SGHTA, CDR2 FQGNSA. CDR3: CASSFTGTGNTIYF. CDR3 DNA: TGTGCCAGCAGCTTTACAGGGACTGGAAACACCATATATTTT.

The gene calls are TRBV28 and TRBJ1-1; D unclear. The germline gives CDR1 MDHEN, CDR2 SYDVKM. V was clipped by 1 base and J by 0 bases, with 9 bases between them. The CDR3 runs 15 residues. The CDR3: CASSLLWEMNTEAFF. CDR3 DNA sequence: TGTGCCAGCAGTTTATTGTGGGAGATGAACACTGAAGCTTTCTTT. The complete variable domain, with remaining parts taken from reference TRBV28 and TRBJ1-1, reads DVKVTQSSRYLVKRTGEKVFLECVQDMDHENMFWYRQDPGLGLRLIYFSYDVKMKEKGDIPEGYSVSREKKERFSLILESASTNQTSMYLCASSLLWEMNTEAFFGQGTRLTVV.

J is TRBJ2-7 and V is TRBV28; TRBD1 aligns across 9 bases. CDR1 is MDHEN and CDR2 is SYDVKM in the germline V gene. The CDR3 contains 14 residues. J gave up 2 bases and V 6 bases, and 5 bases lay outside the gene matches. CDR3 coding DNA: TGTGCCAGCAGCCGGGGACAGGGTACCTACGAGCAGTACTTC. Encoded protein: CASSRGQGTYEQYF.

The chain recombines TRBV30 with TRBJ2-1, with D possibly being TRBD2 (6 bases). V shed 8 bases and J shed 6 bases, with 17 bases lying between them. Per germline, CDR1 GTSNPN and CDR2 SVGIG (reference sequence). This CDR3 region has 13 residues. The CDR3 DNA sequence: TGTGCCGGGGGGTTTTTAGCGGTCAATGAGCAGTTCTTC. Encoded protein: CAGGFLAVNEQFF.

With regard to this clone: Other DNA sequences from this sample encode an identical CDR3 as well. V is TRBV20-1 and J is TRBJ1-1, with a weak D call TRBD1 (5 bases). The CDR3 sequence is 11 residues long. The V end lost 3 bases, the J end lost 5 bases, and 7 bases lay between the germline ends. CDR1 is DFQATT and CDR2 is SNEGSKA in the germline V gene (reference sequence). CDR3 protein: CSARGGTEAFF. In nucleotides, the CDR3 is TGCAGTGCTAGGGGGGGTACTGAAGCTTTCTTT.

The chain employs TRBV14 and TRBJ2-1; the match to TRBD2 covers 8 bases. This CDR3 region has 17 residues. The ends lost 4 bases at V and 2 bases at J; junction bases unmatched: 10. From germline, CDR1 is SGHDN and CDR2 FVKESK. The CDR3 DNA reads TGTGCCAGCAGCCTCGGAGCGGGAGCTATCGCCTACAATGAGCAGTTCTTC. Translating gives CASSLGAGAIAYNEQFF.

The CDR3 is CASSARQPSGNTIYF. For the CDR3, the DNA is TGTGCCAGCAGTGCCAGACAGCCCTCTGGAAACACCATATATTTT. The chain is built from TRBV2 and TRBJ1-3; tentative D call: TRBD1 (5 bases). CDR3 length: 15 residues. Germline CDR1 SNHLY, CDR2 FYNNEI. Trimming left V 4 bases short and J 0 bases short, with 10 bases between.